These 10 T cell receptor beta chains came from one sample sequenced in a study of blood T cell repertoires in COVID-19. Using immunoSEQ multiplex PCR, the repertoire was profiled, and TCRdb retains in-frame clones only, with some absent. Counted here are 350,000 to 400,000 clones, 88% occurring once; the ten biggest clones make up about 0.89%. The sample was PBMCs or T cells enriched from blood (not recorded which). These receptors were taken from a young woman with acute COVID-19.

The chain joins TRBV5-1 to TRBJ1-1; TRBD1 matches 10 bases. The CDR3 is 14 amino acids. J was trimmed by 10 bases and V by 2 bases; bases with no gene match: 8. CDR1 SGHRS and CDR2 YFSETQ come from the germline V gene. The CDR3 is CASSFFPGQGTAFF. CDR3 bases: TGCGCCAGCAGCTTTTTTCCGGGACAGGGGACAGCTTTCTTT. Together with reference TRBV5-1 and TRBJ1-1, the CDR3 gives the full variable domain: KAGVTQTPRYLIKTRGQQVTLSCSPISGHRSVSWYQQTPGQGLQFLFEYFSETQRNKGNFPGRFSGRQFSNSRSEMNVSTLELGDSALYLCASSFFPGQGTAFFGQGTRLTVV.

The V gene is TRBV2, the J gene TRBJ1-2; maybe TRBD1 (5 bases). Germline V gene sequence: CDR1 SNHLY, CDR2 FYNNEI. CDR3 length equals 15 residues. V lost 2 bases and J 7 bases, leaving 17 bases between the germline ends. The CDR3 reads CASSEWAGKGPGYTF. The CDR3 DNA is TGTGCCAGCAGTGAATGGGCAGGGAAAGGTCCTGGCTACACCTTC. Combining the CDR3 with reference TRBV2 and TRBJ1-2 gives the whole variable domain EPEVTQTPSHQVTQMGQEVILRCVPISNHLYFYWYRQILGQKVEFLVSFYNNEISEKSEIFDDQFSVERPDGSNFTLKIRSTKLEDSAMYFCASSEWAGKGPGYTFGSGTRLTVV.

The CDR3 sequence: CASSLGGQGVRNEQFF. The DNA for the CDR3 is TGTGCCAGCAGCTTAGGGGGACAGGGGGTTAGGAATGAGCAGTTCTTC. The chain is built from TRBV7-6 and TRBJ2-1; 11 nucleotides align to TRBD1. Germline V lookup: CDR1 SGHVS, CDR2 FNYEAQ. V shed 1 base, J shed 7 bases, and the junction held 6 bases outside the gene matches. The CDR3 spans 16 residues.

A single count supports this clone. The rearrangement uses TRBV10-1 and TRBJ1-2; 8 positions match TRBD1. The CDR3 has 16 amino acids. J was trimmed by 8 bases and V by 7 bases; bases with no gene match: 18. The V gene's germline CDR1 is WNHNN and CDR2 SYGVQD (reference sequence). The CDR3 region has the DNA TGCGCCAGCACGATCCCCGGGGGGCAGGGGGCGAAGGGCTACACCTTC. Residues: CASTIPGGQGAKGYTF.

V is TRBV3-1 (or the pseudogene TRBV3-2) and J is TRBJ2-3, with a tentative D call TRBD1 (6 bases). CDR1 is LGHDT, CDR2 YNNKEL, per germline (reference sequence). V was trimmed by 3 bases and J by 5 bases, leaving 12 bases between them. CDR3 length: 14 amino acids. The CDR3 DNA reads as TGTGCCAGCAGCCATTGGGGGCAGGGAGATACGCAGTATTTT. It codes for CASSHWGQGDTQYF.

The chain employs TRBV11-2 and TRBJ1-1; tentative D call: TRBD1 (6 bases). The CDR3 length is 14 residues. CDR1 is SGHAT and CDR2 is FQNNGV in the germline V gene. V was cut by 5 bases and J by 1 base, with 11 bases left in between. CDR3 amino acids: CASSPGVANTEAFF. CDR3 nucleotide sequence: TGTGCCAGCAGCCCAGGGGTTGCGAACACTGAAGCTTTCTTT.

The V and J genes are TRBV11-2 and TRBJ2-3; 8 nucleotides match TRBD1. This CDR3 contains 15 residues. The V segment lost 0 bases and the J segment 3 bases; nucleotides outside the gene matches: 2. Germline CDR1 is SGHAT and CDR2 is FQNNGV. CDR3 sequence (DNA): TGTGCCAGCAGCTTAGACAGGGGGCCTACAGATACGCAGTATTTT. Encoded protein: CASSLDRGPTDTQYF.

This clone showed up just once. The chain combines TRBV24-1 with TRBJ2-5; 10 bases are a match to TRBD2. CDR1 and CDR2 from the germline V gene are KGHDR and SFDVKD. The CDR3 spans 15 residues. The ends lost 3 bases at V and 4 bases at J; junction bases unmatched: 4. The CDR3, as DNA: TGTGCCACCAGTGATCCGGCTAGCGGGGGAGAGACCCAGTACTTC. Its translation: CATSDPASGGETQYF.

V gene TRBV6-5 combines with J gene TRBJ1-6, with 11 bases identical to TRBD1. The CDR3 is 14 amino acids. The J segment lost 5 bases and the V segment lost 8 bases, leaving 2 bases of the junction unmatched. Germline loops: CDR1 MNHEY, CDR2 SVGAGI. CDR3 sequence: CASGQGADNSPLHF. In DNA, the CDR3 is TGTGCCAGCGGACAGGGGGCGGATAATTCACCCCTCCACTTT.

This rearrangement joins TRBV21-1 to TRBJ1-5; the tabulated D call, TRBD1, remains unverified against the DNA. TRBV21-1 is noted as a pseudogene. The CDR3 has 15 amino acids. The CDR3 DNA follows: TGTGCCAGCAGCCCGGGACAGGGGGGAAATTTTCCCCAGCATTTT. Translating it yields CASSPGQGGNFPQHF.